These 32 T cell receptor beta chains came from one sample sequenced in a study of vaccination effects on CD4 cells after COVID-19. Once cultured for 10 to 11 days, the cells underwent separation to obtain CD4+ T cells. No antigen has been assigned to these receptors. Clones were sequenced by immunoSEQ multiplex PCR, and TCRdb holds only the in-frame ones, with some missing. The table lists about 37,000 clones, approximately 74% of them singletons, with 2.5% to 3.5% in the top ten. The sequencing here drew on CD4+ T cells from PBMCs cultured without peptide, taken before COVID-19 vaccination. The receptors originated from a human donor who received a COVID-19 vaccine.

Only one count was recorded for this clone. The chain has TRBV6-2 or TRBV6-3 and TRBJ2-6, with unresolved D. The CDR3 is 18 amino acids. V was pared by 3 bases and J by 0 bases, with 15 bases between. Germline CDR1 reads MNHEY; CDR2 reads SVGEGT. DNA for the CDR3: TGTGCCAGCAGTTATGGCACCAGCAGGTACTCTGGGGCCAACGTCCTGACTTTC. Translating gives CASSYGTSRYSGANVLTF.

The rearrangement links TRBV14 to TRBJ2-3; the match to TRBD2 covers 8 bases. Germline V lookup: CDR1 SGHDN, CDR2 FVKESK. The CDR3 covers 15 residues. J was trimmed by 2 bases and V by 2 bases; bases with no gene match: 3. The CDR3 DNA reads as TGTGCCAGCAGCCAACAACTAGCGGCCACAGATACGCAGTATTTT. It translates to CASSQQLAATDTQYF.

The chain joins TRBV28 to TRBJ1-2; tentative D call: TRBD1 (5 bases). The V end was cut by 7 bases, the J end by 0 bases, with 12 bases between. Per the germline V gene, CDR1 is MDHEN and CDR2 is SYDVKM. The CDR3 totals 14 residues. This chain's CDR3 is CASKPGPSNYGYTF. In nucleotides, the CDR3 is TGTGCCAGCAAACCGGGACCCTCTAACTATGGCTACACCTTC.

The DNA of the CDR3 is TGTGCCAGCAGCTTAGCCAGGGACTCAGCCTACGAGCAGTACTTC. Translation: CASSLARDSAYEQYF. This chain links TRBV7-2 with TRBJ2-7, with D tentatively TRBD2 (6 bases). Germline V gene data show CDR1 as SGHTA and CDR2 as FQGNSA. This CDR3 contains 15 residues. V was shortened by 0 bases and J by 2 bases, with 11 bases between the two germline ends.

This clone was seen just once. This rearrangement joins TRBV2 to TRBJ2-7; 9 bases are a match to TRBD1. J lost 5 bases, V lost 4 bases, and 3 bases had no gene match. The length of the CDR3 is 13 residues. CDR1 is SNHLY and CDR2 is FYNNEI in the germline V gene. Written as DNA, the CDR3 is TGTGCCAGCAGTGGGACAGGGGTCCACGAGCAGTACTTC. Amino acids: CASSGTGVHEQYF.

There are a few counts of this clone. CDR3 DNA sequence: TGTGCCAGCTCGGGGTACCGGGAGCTGTTTTTT. It translates to CASSGYRELFF. This chain uses TRBV28 with TRBJ2-2, with a possible D match to TRBD2 (5 bases). Germline V gene sequence: CDR1 MDHEN, CDR2 SYDVKM. The CDR3 consists of 11 residues. Trimming pared 8 bases from V and 9 bases from J, leaving 10 bases between.

CDR3 DNA sequence: TGTGCCATCAGCGCCGGGGTAGACTACGAGCAGTACTTC. Protein sequence: CAISAGVDYEQYF. The chain couples TRBV10-3 to TRBJ2-7; possible D gene TRBD2, 5 bases. Trimming took 6 bases from V and 3 from J, leaving 12 bases between them. Germline V gene sequence: CDR1 ENHRY, CDR2 SYGVKD. The CDR3 totals 13 residues.

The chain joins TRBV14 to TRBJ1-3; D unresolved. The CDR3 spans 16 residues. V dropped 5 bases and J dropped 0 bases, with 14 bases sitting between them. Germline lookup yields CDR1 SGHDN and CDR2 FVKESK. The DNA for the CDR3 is TGTGCCAGCAGCAACTATCCCAGGTTCTCTGGAAACACCATATATTTT. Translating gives CASSNYPRFSGNTIYF.

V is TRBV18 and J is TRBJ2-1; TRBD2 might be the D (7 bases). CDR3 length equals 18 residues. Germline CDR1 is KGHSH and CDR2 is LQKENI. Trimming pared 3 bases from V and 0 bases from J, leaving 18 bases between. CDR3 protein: CASSPREGGSSSYNEQFF. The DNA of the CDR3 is TGTGCCAGCTCACCCCGCGAGGGGGGGTCGAGCTCCTACAATGAGCAGTTCTTC.

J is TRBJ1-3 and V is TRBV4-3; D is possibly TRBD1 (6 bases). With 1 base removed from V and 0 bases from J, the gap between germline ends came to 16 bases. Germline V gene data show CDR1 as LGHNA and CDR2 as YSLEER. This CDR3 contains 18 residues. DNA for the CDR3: TGCGCCAGCAGCCAAGGTCTGTCGGGGGCCCGCTCTGGAAACACCATATATTTT. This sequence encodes CASSQGLSGARSGNTIYF.

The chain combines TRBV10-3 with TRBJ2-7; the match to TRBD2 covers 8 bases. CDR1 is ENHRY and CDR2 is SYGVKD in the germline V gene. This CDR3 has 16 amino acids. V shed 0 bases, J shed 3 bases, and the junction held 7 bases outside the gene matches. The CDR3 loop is CAISESAGGRLYEQYF. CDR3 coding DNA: TGTGCCATCAGTGAGTCGGCAGGCGGGAGGCTCTACGAGCAGTACTTC.

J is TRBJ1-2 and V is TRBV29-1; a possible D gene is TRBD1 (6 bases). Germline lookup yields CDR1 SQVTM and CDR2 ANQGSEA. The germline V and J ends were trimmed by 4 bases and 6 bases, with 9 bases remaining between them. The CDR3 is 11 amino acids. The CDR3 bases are TGCAGCGTTGCGGACAGAGATGGCTACACCTTC. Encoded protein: CSVADRDGYTF.

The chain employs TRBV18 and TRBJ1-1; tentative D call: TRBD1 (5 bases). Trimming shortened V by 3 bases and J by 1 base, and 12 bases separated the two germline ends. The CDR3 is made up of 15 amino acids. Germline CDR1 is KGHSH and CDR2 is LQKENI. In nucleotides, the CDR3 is TGTGCCAGCTCACCGTCGGGGGTCCAGAACACTGAAGCTTTCTTT. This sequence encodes CASSPSGVQNTEAFF.

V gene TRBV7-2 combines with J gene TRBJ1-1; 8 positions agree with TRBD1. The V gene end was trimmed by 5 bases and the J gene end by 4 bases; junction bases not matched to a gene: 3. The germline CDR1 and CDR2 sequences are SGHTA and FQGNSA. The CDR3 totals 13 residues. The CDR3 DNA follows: TGTGCCAGCAGCAATCAGGGGGCCACTGAAGCTTTCTTT. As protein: CASSNQGATEAFF.

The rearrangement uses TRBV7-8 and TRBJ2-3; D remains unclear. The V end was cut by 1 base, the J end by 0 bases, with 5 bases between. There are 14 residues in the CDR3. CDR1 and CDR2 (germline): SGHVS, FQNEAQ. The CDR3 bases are TGTGCCAGCAGCTTAGGGCGGAGCACAGATACGCAGTATTTT. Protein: CASSLGRSTDTQYF.

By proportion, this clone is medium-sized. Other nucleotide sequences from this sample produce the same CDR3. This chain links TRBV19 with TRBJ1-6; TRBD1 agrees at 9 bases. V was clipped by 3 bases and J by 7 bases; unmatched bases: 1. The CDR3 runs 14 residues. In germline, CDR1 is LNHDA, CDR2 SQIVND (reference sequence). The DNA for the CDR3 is TGTGCCAGTAGTATTGGGACAGGGAATTCACCCCTCCACTTT. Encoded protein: CASSIGTGNSPLHF.

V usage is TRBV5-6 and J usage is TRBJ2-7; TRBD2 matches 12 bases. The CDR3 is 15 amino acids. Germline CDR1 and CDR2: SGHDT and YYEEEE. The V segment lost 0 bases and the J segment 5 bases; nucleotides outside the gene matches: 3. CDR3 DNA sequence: TGTGCCAGCAGCTTGGATGGACTAGCGGGAAACGAGCAGTACTTC. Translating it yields CASSLDGLAGNEQYF.

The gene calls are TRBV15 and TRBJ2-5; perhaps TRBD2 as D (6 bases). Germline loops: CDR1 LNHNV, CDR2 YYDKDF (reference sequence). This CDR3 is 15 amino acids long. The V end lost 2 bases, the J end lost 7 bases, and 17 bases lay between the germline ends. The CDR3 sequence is CATSRSGTPGGTQYF. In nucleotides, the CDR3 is TGTGCCACCAGCAGATCCGGGACCCCCGGGGGGACCCAGTACTTC.

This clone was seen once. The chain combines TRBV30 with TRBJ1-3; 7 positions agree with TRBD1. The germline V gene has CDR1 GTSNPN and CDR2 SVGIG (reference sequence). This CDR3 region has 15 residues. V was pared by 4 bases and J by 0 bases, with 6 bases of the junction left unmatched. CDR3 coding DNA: TGTGCCTGGACCCGGGACAGTTCCTCTGGAAACACCATATATTTT. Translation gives CAWTRDSSSGNTIYF.

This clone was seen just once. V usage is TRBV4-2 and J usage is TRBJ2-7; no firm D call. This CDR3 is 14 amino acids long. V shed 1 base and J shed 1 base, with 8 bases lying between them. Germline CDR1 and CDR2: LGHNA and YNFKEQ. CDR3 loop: CASSQGVGSYEQYF. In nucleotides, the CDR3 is TGTGCCAGCAGCCAAGGGGTTGGATCCTACGAGCAGTACTTC.

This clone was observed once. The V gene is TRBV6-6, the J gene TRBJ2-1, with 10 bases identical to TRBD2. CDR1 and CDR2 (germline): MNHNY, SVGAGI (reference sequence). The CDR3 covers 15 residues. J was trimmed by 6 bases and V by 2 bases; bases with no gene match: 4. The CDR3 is CASSYIAGGGNEQFF. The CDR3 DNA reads TGTGCCAGCAGTTACATAGCGGGGGGTGGCAATGAGCAGTTCTTC.

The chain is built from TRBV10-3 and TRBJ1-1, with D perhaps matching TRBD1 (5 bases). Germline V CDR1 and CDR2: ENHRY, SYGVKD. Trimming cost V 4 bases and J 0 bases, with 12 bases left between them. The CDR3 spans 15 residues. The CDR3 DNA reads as TGTGCCATCAGTGGACAGATAACCTTGAACACTGAAGCTTTCTTT. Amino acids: CAISGQITLNTEAFF.

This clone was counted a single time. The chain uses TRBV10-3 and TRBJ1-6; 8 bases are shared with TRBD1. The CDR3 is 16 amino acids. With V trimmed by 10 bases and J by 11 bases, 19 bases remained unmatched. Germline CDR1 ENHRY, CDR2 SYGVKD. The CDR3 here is CATALAVTGVGTPLHF. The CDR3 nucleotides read TGTGCCACCGCCCTTGCCGTGACAGGGGTCGGTACACCCCTCCACTTT.

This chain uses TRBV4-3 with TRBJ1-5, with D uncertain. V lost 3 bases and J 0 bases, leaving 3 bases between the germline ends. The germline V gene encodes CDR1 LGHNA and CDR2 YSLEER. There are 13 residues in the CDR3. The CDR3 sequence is CASSQNSNQPQHF. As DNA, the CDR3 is TGCGCCAGCAGCCAGAATAGCAATCAGCCCCAGCATTTT.

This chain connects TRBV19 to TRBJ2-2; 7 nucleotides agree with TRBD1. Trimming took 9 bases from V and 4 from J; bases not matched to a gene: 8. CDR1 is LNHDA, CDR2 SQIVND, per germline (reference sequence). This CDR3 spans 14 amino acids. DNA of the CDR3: TGTGCCAGCTGCCAGGGGGTGATCACCGGGGAGCTGTTTTTT. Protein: CASCQGVITGELFF.

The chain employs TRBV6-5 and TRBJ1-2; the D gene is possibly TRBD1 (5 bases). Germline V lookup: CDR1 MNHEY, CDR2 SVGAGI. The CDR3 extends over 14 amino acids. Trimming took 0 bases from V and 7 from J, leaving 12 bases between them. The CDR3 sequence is CASSYSGVGGGYTF. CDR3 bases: TGTGCCAGCAGTTACTCCGGGGTTGGGGGTGGCTACACCTTC.

In DNA, the CDR3 is TGTGCCAGCAGCCATCCCGGACAGGGCGAGAACACTGAAGCTTTCTTT. It is translated as CASSHPGQGENTEAFF. V usage is TRBV7-2 and J usage is TRBJ1-1; 8 nucleotides line up with TRBD1. Trimming at V came to 5 bases and at J to 1 base, leaving 9 bases not matched to a gene. Germline assignment: CDR1 SGHTA and CDR2 FQGNSA. The CDR3 contains 16 residues.

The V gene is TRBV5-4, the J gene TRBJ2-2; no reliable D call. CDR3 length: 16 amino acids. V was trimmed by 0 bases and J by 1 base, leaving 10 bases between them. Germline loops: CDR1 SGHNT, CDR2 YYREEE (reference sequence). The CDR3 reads CASSLEQWGNTGELFF. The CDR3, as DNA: TGTGCCAGCAGCTTGGAGCAATGGGGGAACACCGGGGAGCTGTTTTTT.

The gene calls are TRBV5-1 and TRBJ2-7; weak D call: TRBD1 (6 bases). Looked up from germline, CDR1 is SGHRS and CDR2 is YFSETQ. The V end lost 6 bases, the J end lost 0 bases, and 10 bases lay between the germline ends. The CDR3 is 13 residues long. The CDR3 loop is CASKQGSSYEQYF. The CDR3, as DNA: TGCGCCAGCAAACAGGGAAGCTCCTACGAGCAGTACTTC.

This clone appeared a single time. The CDR3, as DNA: TGCAGTGCTAGTTGGGCGACAGTTAATTCACCCCTCCACTTT. Translation gives CSASWATVNSPLHF. The rearrangement joins TRBV20-1 to TRBJ1-6, with D tentatively TRBD1 (5 bases). The CDR3 has 14 residues. With 3 bases removed from V and 6 bases from J, the gap between germline ends came to 12 bases. Germline V CDR1 and CDR2: DFQATT, SNEGSKA (reference sequence).

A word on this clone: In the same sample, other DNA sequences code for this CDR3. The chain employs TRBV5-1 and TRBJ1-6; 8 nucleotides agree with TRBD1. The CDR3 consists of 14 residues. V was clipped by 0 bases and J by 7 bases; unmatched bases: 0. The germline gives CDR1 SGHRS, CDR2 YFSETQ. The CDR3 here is CASSLGQGNSPLHF. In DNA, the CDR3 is TGCGCCAGCAGCTTGGGACAGGGGAATTCACCCCTCCACTTT.

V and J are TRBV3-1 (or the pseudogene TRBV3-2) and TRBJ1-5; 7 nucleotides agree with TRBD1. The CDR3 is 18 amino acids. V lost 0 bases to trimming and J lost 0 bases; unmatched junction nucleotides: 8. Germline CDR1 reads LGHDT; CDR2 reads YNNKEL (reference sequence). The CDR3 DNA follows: TGTGCCAGCAGCCAAGATAGGTACCAGGGGGATAGCAATCAGCCCCAGCATTTT. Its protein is CASSQDRYQGDSNQPQHF.